This T cell receptor beta chain was sequenced during a study of PD-1 blockade in mismatch repair-deficient tumors (dated by TCRdb to 2017 to 2019). Study-level background: Between late 2013 and September 2016, fewer than 90 consecutive patients with some 12 mismatch repair-deficient cancer types, all previously treated and progressing, were enrolled in the trial. Tumor-associated T cell clones were tracked in the peripheral blood of patients responding to PD-1 blockade by deep sequencing of TCR CDR3 regions. Broader findings and caveats from the paper: Rapid expansion after pembrolizumab followed by contraction, generally before radiologic responses, was shown by tumor-resident clones, which were often undetectable in blood before treatment.

The library was built by means of the immunoSEQ multiplex PCR assay. TCRdb obtained this table from immuneACCESS and retained in-frame rearrangements with V and J assigned. These tables miss some clones; where compared with another copy, unresolved V genes account for less than half of the shortfall, and the remainder is unexplained. Present in this sample are 95,000 to 150,000 clones, approximately 90% of which were seen just once. Approximately 12% of the sample lies in the top ten. Relative to germline, V is missing 5 bases and J is missing 0 bases, with 5 bases of the junction outside any gene match. CDR1 and CDR2 (SGHNT, YENEEA) derive from the germline V gene. The CDR3 goes from the cysteine to the phenylalanine over 15 residues. Solely the CDR3 DNA is kept, with 45 bases framed from the first base. Regarding this clone: This clone's antigen is unknown. Base qualities are not recorded, but no much larger clone differs from it by a single base.

For every enrolled patient, mismatch repair deficiency was confirmed by either polymerase chain reaction or immunohistochemistry. TCR sequencing was performed for a few patients who responded to pembrolizumab therapy. The phase II trial prospectively evaluated PD-1 blockade with pembrolizumab in advanced mismatch repair-deficient cancers, independent of tissue of origin. Peripheral blood T cell samples were serially collected before and at multiple times after PD-1 blockade was started. Blood sampling time points were reported as weeks after the first dose of pembrolizumab. Sequencing was performed on peripheral blood, taken 44 weeks after starting pembrolizumab. The sequence derives from an adult with mismatch repair-deficient cancer. This receptor chain uses TRBV11-3 and TRBJ2-7; 9 bases in the middle match TRBD1. The nucleotide sequence is TGTGCCAGCAGCAAGGGGGGACAGGGCTCCTACGAGCAGTACTTC. Translated, it gives CASSKGGQGSYEQYF. The entire variable domain, with the stretches around the CDR3 drawn from the reference TRBV11-3 and TRBJ2-7 proteins, is EAGVVQSPRYKIIEKKQPVAFWCNPISGHNTLYWYLQNLGQGPELLIRYENEEAVDDSQLPKDRFSAERLKGVDSTLKIQPAELGDSAVYLCASSKGGQGSYEQYFGPGTRLTVT.